This T cell receptor beta chain was documented in a study of blood T cell repertoires in COVID-19. On the study more broadly: Samples came from the United States, Italy and Spain, spanning acute and convalescent COVID-19. T cells, B-cell-depleted T cells, or PBMCs provided the cDNA or gDNA that served as material.

Source study methods: From reference gene primer amplification, estimates of nucleated cell counts were derived. Assay used: immunoSEQ multiplex PCR; TCRdb lists only in-frame clones, some missing. V and J calls and clone size follow that table, whereas D and trimming were derived from the DNA. The sample holds almost 55,000 clones, approximately 88% seen once. This CDR3 comprises 15 residues. Germline V gene data show CDR1 as MNHEY and CDR2 as SVGAGI. The V and J ends lost 0 bases and 3 bases respectively, with 11 bases between them. This chain joins TRBV6-5 and TRBJ1-1; D uncertain. Sequencing used peripheral blood. The TCR originated in a human donor in a cohort sampled during active COVID-19. The CDR3 sequence: CASSYSRLGDTEAFF. The CDR3 region has the DNA TGTGCCAGCAGTTACTCGAGGTTGGGAGACACTGAAGCTTTCTTT.